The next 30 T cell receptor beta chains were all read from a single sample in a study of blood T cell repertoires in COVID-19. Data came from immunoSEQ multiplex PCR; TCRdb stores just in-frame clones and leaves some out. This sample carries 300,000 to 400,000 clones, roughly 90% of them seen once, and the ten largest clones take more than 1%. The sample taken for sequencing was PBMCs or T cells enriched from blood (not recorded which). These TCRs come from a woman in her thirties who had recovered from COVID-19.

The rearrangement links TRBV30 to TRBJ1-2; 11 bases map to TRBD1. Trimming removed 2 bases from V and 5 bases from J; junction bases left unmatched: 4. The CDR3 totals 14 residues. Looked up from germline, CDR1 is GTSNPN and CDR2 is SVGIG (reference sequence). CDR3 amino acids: CAWSLGTGGYGYTF. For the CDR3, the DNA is TGTGCCTGGAGTCTCGGGACAGGGGGATATGGCTACACCTTC.

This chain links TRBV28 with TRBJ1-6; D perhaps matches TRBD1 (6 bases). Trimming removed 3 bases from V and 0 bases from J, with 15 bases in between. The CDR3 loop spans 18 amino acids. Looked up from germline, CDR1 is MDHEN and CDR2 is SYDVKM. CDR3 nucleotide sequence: TGTGCCAGCAGTTTTCCCCGGACAGCCGTCTCCTATAATTCACCCCTCCACTTT. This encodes CASSFPRTAVSYNSPLHF.

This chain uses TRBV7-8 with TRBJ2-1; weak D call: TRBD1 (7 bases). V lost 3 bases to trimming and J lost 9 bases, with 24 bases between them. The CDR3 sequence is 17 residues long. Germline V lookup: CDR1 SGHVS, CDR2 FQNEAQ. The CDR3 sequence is CASSLRQGGARAGEQFF. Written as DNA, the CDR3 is TGTGCCAGCAGCTTGCGGCAGGGGGGCGCCCGGGCGGGTGAGCAGTTCTTC.

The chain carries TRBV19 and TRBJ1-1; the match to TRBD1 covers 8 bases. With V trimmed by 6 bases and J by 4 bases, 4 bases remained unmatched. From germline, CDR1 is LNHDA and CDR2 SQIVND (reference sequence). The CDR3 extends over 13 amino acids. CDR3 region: CASSDRGPTEAFF. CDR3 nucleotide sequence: TGTGCCAGTAGCGACAGGGGCCCCACTGAAGCTTTCTTT.

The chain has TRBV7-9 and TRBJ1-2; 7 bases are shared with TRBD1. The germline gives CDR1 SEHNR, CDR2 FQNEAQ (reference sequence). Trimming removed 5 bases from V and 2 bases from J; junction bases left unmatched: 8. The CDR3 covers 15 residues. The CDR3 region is CASSTEDRRNYGYTF. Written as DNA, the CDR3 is TGTGCCAGCAGCACGGAGGACAGGAGAAACTATGGCTACACCTTC.

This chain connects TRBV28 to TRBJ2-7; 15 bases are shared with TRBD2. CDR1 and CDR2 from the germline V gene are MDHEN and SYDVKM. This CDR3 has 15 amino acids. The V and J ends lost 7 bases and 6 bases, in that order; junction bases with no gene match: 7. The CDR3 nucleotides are TGTGCCAGCAAACCACCGGGACTAGCGGGGGGCGAGCAGTACTTC. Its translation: CASKPPGLAGGEQYF. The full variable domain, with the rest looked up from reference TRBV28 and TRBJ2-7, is DVKVTQSSRYLVKRTGEKVFLECVQDMDHENMFWYRQDPGLGLRLIYFSYDVKMKEKGDIPEGYSVSREKKERFSLILESASTNQTSMYLCASKPPGLAGGEQYFGPGTRLTVT.

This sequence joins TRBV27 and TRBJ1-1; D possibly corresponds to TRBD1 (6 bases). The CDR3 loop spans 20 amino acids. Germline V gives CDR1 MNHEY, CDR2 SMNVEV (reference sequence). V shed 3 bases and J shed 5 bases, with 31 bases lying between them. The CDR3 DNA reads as TGTGCCAGCAGTTTCTTCCCCCCGAAACCGGGGGGCAAGGGTTCGACTGAAGCTTTCTTT. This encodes CASSFFPPKPGGKGSTEAFF.

The CDR3 reads CASSDRPGNEQYF. The CDR3 DNA follows: TGCGCCAGCAGTGACAGGCCAGGGAACGAGCAGTACTTC. The V call is TRBV10-1, the J call TRBJ2-7; TRBD1 is a possible D gene (5 bases). V was cut by 3 bases and J by 5 bases, with 11 bases left in between. The CDR3 length is 13 residues. Per germline, CDR1 WNHNN and CDR2 SYGVQD (reference sequence).

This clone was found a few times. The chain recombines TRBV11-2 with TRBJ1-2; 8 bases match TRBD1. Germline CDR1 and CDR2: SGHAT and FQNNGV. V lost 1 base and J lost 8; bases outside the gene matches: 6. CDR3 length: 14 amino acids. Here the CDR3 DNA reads TGTGCCAGCAGCTTAGGGCCTGGACAGGGAGGCTACACCTTC. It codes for CASSLGPGQGGYTF. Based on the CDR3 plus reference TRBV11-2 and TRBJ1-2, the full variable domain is EAGVAQSPRYKIIEKRQSVAFWCNPISGHATLYWYQQILGQGPKLLIQFQNNGVVDDSQLPKDRFSAERLKGVDSTLKIQPAKLEDSAVYLCASSLGPGQGGYTFGSGTRLTVV.

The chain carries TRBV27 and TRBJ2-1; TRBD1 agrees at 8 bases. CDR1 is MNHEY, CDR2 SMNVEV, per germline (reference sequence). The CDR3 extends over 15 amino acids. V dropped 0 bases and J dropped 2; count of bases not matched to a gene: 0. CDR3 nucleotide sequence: TGTGCCAGCAGTTTATCGACAGGGGCCTACAATGAGCAGTTCTTC. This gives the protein CASSLSTGAYNEQFF.

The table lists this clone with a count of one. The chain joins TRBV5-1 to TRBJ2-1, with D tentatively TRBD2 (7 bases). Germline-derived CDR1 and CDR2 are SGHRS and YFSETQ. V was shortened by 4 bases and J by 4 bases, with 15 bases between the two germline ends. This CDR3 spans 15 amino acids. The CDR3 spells CASSISRGAYNEQFF. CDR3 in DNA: TGCGCCAGCAGCATAAGTCGGGGGGCGTACAATGAGCAGTTCTTC.

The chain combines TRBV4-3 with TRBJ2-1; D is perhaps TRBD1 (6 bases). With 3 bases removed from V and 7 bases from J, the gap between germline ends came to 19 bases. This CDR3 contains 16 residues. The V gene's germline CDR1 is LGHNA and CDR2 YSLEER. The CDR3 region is CASSHTGTLRHNEQFF. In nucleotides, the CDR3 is TGCGCCAGCAGCCATACAGGGACCCTACGGCATAATGAGCAGTTCTTC.

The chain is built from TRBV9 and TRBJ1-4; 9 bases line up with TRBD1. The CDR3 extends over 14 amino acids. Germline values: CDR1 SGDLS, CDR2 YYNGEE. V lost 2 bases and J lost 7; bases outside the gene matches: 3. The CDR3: CASSVGQGTEKLFF. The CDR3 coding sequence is TGTGCCAGCAGCGTGGGACAGGGTACTGAAAAACTGTTTTTT. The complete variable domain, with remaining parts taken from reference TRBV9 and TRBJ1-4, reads DSGVTQTPKHLITATGQRVTLRCSPRSGDLSVYWYQQSLDQGLQFLIQYYNGEERAKGNILERFSAQQFPDLHSELNLSSLELGDSALYFCASSVGQGTEKLFFGSGTQLSVL.

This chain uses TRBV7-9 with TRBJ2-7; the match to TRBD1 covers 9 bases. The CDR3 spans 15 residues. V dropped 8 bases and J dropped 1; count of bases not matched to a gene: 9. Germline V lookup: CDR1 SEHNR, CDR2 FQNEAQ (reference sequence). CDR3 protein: CASGSGTGSSYEQYF. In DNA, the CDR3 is TGTGCCAGCGGTTCCGGGACAGGGAGTTCCTACGAGCAGTACTTC.

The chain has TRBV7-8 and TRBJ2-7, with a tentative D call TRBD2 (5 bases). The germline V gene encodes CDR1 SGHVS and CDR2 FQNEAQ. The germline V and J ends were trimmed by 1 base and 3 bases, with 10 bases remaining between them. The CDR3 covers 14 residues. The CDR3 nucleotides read TGTGCCAGCAGCTTAGGCCTAGCTTTCTACGAGCAGTACTTC. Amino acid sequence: CASSLGLAFYEQYF.

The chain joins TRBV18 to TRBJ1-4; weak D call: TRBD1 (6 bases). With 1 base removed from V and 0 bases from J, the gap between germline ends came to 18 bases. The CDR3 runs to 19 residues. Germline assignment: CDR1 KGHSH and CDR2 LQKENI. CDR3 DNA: TGTGCCAGCTCACCACTGGGCAGGGGAAACCCCGCAACTAATGAAAAACTGTTTTTT. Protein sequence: CASSPLGRGNPATNEKLFF.

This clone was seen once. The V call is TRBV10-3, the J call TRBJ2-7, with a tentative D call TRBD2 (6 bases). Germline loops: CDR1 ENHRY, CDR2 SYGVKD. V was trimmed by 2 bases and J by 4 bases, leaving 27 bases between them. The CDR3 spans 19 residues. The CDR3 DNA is TGTGCCATCAGTGAGGGTTCGAGTCGAAGGGGAGGCTTCGGATACGAGCAGTACTTC. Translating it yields CAISEGSSRRGGFGYEQYF.

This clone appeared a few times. CDR3 residues: CASSLVGQGIFGEQFF. CDR3 bases: TGTGCCAGCAGTTTAGTGGGACAGGGGATATTTGGTGAGCAGTTCTTC. This chain uses TRBV27 with TRBJ2-1, with 10 bases that match TRBD1. The germline CDR1 and CDR2 sequences are MNHEY and SMNVEV (reference sequence). This CDR3 comprises 16 residues. J gave up 9 bases and V 2 bases, and 10 bases lay outside the gene matches.

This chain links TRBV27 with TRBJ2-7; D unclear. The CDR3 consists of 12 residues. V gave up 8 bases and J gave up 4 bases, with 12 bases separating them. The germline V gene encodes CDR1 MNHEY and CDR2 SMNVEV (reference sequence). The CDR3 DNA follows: TGTGCCAGCTCCACTATTCCATACGAGCAGTACTTC. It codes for CASSTIPYEQYF.

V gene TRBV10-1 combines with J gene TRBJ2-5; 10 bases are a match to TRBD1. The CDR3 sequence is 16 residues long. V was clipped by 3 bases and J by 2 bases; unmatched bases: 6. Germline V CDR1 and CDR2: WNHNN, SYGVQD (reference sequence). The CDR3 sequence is CASSEATGGGQETQYF. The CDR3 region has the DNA TGCGCCAGCAGTGAAGCGACAGGGGGCGGGCAAGAGACCCAGTACTTC.

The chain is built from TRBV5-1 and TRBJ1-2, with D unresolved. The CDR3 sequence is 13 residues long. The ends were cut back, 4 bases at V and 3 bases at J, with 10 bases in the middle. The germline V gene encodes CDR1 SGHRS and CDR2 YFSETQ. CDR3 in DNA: TGCGCCAGCAGCCCCAGGCCGTACTATGGCTACACCTTC. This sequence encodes CASSPRPYYGYTF.

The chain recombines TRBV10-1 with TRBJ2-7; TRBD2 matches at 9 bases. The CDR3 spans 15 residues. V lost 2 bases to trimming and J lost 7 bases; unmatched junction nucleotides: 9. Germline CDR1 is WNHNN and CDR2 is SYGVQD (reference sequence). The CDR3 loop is CASSEGRGGRWEQYF. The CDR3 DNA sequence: TGCGCCAGCAGTGAGGGGCGGGGGGGCCGTTGGGAGCAGTACTTC.

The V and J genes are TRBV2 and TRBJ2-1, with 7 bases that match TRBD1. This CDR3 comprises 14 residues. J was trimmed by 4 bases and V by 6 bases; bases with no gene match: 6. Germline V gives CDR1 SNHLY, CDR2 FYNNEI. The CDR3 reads CASRGTAHYNEQFF. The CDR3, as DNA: TGTGCCAGCAGGGGGACAGCCCATTACAATGAGCAGTTCTTC.

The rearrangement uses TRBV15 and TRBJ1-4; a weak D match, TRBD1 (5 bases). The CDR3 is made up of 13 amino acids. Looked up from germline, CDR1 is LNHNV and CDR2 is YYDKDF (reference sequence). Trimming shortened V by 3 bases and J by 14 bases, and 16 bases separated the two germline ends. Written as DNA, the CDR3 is TGTGCCACCAGCAGCCCCCGGGTAGGGGCCCTGTTTTTT. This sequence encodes CATSSPRVGALFF.

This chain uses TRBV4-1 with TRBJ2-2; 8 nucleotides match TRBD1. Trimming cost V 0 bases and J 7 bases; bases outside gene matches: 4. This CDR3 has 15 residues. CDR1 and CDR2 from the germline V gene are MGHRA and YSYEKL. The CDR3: CASSQERGTGGELFF. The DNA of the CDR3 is TGCGCCAGCAGCCAAGAACGGGGGACAGGCGGGGAGCTGTTTTTT.

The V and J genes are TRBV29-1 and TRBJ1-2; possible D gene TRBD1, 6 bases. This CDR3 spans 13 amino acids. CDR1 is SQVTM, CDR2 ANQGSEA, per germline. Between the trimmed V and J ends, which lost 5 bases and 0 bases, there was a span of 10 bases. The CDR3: CSVTGRANYGYTF. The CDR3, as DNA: TGCAGCGTTACAGGGAGAGCTAACTATGGCTACACCTTC.

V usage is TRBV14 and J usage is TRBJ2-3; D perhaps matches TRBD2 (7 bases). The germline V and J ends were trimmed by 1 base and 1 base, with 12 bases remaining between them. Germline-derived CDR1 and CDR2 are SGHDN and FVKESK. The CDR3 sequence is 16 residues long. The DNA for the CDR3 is TGTGCCAGCAGCCAAGGAGGGGGGGCGCGCACAGATACGCAGTATTTT. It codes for CASSQGGGARTDTQYF.

The CDR3 is CASSTLSGGRYEQYF. The DNA for the CDR3 is TGTGCCAGCAGTACCCTCAGCGGGGGGCGCTACGAGCAGTACTTC. This chain connects TRBV27 to TRBJ2-7; 9 nucleotides match TRBD2. Germline V gene lookup returns CDR1 MNHEY and CDR2 SMNVEV (reference sequence). J was trimmed by 3 bases and V by 5 bases; bases with no gene match: 8. The CDR3 has 15 residues.

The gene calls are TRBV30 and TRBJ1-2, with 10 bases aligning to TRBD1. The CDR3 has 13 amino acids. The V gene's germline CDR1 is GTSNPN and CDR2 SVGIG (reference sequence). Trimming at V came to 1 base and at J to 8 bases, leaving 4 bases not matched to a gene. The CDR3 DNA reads TGTGCCTGGAGTGCCCGGGACAGGGGAGGCTACACCTTC. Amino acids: CAWSARDRGGYTF.

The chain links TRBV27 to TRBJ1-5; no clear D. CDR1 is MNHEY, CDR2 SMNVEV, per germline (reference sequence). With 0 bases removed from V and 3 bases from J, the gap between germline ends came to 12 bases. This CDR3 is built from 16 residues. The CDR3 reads CASSLSFGVVNQPQHF. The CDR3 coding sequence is TGTGCCAGCAGTTTATCGTTCGGGGTTGTCAATCAGCCCCAGCATTTT.